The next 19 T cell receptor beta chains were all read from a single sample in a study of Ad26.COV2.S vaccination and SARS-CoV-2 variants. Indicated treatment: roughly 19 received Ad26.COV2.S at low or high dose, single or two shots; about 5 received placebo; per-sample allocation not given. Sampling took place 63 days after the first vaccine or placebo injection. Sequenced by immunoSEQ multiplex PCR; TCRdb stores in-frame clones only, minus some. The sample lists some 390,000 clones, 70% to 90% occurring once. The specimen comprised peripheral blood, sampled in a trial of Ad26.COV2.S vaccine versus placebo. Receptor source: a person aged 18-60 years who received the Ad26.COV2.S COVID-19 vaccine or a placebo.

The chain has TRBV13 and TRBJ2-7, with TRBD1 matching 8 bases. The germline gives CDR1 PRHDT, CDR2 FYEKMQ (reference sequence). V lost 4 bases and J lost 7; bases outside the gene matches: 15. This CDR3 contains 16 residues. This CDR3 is CASSYTMDRATWEQYF. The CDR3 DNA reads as TGTGCCAGCAGCTATACAATGGACAGGGCAACCTGGGAGCAGTACTTC. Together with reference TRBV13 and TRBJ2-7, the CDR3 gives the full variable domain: AAGVIQSPRHLIKEKRETATLKCYPIPRHDTVYWYQQGPGQDPQFLISFYEKMQSDKGSIPDRFSAQQFSDYHSELNMSSLELGDSALYFCASSYTMDRATWEQYFGPGTRLTVT.

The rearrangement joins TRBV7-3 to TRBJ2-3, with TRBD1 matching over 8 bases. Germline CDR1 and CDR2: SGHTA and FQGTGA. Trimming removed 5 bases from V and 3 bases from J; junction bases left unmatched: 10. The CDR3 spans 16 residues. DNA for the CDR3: TGTGCCAGCAGCCCAGGGGGCCTGTTGGGGACAGATACGCAGTATTTT. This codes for CASSPGGLLGTDTQYF.

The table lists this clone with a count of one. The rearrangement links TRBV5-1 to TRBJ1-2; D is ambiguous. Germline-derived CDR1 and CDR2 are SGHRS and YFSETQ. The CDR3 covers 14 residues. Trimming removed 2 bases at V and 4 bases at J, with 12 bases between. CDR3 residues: CASSFGVKGYGYTF. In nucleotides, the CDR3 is TGCGCCAGCAGCTTCGGGGTAAAAGGCTATGGCTACACCTTC.

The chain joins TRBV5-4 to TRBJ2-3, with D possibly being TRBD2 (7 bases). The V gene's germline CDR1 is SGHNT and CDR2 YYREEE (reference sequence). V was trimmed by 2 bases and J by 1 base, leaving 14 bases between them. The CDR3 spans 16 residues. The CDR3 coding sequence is TGTGCCAGCAGCTTCGGGGGGCCTTGGGGCACAGATACGCAGTATTTT. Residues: CASSFGGPWGTDTQYF.

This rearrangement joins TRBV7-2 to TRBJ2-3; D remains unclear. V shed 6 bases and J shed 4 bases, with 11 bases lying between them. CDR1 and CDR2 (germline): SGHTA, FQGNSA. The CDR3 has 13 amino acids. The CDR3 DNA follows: TGTGCCAGCAGTAACCTCGCTGCAGATACGCAGTATTTT. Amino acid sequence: CASSNLAADTQYF.

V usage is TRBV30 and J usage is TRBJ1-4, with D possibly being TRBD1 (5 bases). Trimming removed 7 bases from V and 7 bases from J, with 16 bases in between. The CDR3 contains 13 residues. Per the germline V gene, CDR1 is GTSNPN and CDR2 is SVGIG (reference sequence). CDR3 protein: CASRAGRGEKLFF. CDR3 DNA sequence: TGTGCCTCGAGGGCGGGGCGGGGTGAAAAACTGTTTTTT.

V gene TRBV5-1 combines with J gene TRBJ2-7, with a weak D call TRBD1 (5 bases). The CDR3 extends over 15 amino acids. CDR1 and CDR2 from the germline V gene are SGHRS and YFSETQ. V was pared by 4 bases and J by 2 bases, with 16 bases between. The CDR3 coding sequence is TGCGCCAGCAGCGATCTCGGGCAGGGAACCTACGAGCAGTACTTC. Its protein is CASSDLGQGTYEQYF.

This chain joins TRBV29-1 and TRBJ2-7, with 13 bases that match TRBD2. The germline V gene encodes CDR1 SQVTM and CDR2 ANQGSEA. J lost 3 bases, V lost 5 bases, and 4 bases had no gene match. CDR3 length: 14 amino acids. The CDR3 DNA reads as TGCAGCGTTAGAGGACTAGCGGGAGACTACGAGCAGTACTTC. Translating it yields CSVRGLAGDYEQYF.

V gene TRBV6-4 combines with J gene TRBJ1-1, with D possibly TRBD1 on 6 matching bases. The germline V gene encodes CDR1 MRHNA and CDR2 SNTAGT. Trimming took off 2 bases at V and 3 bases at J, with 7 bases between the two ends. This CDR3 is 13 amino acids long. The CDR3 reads CASSDRQDTEAFF. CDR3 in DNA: TGTGCCAGCAGTGACCGACAGGACACTGAAGCTTTCTTT.

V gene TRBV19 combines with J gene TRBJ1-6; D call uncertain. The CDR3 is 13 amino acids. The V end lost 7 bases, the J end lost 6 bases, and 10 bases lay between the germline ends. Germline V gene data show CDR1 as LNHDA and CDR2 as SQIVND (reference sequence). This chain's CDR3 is CASNRGSNSPLHF. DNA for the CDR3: TGTGCCAGTAACCGGGGTAGTAATTCACCCCTCCACTTT.

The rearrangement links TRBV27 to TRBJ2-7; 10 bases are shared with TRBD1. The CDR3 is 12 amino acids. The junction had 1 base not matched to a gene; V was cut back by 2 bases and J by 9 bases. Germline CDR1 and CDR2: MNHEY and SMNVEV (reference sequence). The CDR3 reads CASSLDRGPQYF. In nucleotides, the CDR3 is TGTGCCAGCAGTTTAGACAGGGGGCCGCAGTACTTC.

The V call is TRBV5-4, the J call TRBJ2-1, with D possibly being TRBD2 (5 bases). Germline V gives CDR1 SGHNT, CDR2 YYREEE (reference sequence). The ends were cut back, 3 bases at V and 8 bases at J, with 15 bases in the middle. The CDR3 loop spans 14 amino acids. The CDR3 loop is CASSSLLGGHEQFF. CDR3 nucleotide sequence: TGTGCCAGCAGCTCCTTGTTAGGAGGCCATGAGCAGTTCTTC.

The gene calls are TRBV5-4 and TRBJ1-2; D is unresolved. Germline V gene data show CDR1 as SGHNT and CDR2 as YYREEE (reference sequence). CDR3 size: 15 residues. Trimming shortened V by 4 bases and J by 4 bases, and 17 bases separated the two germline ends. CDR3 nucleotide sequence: TGTGCCAGCAGCCCCAGGAGGGAGGACGGCTATGGCTACACCTTC. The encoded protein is CASSPRREDGYGYTF.

The CDR3 is CASSLQGADTGELFF. The DNA of the CDR3 is TGCGCCAGCAGCTTACAGGGCGCAGATACCGGGGAGCTGTTTTTT. This chain connects TRBV5-1 to TRBJ2-2; D is perhaps TRBD1 (6 bases). V dropped 2 bases and J dropped 5 bases, with 13 bases sitting between them. The CDR3 has 15 amino acids. In germline, CDR1 is SGHRS, CDR2 YFSETQ.

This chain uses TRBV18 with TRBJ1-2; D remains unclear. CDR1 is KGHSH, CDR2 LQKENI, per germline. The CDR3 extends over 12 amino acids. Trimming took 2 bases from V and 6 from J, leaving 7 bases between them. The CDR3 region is CASSPGPNGYTF. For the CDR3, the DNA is TGTGCCAGCTCACCAGGGCCTAATGGCTACACCTTC.

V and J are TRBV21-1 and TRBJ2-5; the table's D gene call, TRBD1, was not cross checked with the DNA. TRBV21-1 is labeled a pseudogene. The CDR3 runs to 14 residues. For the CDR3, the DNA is TGTGCCAGCAGCATACAATTACGTTTAGAGACCCAGTACTTC. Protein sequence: CASSIQLRLETQYF.

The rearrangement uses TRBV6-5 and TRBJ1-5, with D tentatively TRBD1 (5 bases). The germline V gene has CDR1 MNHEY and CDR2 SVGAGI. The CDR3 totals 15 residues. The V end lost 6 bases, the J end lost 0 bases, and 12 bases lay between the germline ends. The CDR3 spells CASRTQGVSNQPQHF. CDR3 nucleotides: TGTGCCAGCAGGACACAAGGGGTTAGCAATCAGCCCCAGCATTTT.

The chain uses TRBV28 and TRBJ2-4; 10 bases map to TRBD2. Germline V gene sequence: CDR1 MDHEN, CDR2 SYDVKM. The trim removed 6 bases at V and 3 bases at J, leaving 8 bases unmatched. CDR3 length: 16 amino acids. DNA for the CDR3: TGTGCCAGCAGCCCGAGCGGGAGGGCCGACAAAAACATTCAGTACTTC. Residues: CASSPSGRADKNIQYF.

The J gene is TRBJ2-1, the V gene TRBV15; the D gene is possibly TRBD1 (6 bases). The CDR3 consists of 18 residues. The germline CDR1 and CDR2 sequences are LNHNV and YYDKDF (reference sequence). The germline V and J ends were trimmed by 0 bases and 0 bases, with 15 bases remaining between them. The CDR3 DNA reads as TGTGCCACCAGCAGAGATCGTGGGGGCTTAGGCTCCTACAATGAGCAGTTCTTC. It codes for CATSRDRGGLGSYNEQFF.